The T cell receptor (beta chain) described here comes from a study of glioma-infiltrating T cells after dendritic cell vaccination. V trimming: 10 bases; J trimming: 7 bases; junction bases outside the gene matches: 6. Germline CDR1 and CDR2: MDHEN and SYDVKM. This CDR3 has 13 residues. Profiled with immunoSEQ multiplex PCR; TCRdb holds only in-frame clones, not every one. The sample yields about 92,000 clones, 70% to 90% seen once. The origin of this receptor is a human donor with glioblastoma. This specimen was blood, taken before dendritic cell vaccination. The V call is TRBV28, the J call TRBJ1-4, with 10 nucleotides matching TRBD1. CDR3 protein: CATRDRGFEKLFF. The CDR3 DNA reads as TGTGCCACCCGGGACAGGGGATTTGAAAAACTGTTTTTT.